Following are 15 T cell receptor beta chains from one sample sequenced in a study of T cells expressing NK-cell markers. One entry per CDR3 protein, without DNA, is what TCRdb gives after re-calling the 5' RACE reads. The sample totals 140,000 to 150,000 distinct CDR3 sequences. The sequenced sample consisted of blood T cells: a sorted CD56 or NKG2C T cell subset, CD4+ or CD8+ T cells, or bulk PBMC T cells (not recorded which). These receptors were obtained from a man between 18 and 29 years old in good health.

V gene TRBV4-3 combines with J gene TRBJ2-1; as DNA is missing, the TRBD2 call by TCRdb cannot be tested. The CDR3 is 17 amino acids. From germline, CDR1 is LGHNA and CDR2 YSLEER. The CDR3 is CASSQSRLAGPYNEQFF.

V is TRBV6-1 and J is TRBJ2-5; TCRdb lists TRBD1, though no DNA is available to test this call. From germline, CDR1 is MNHNS and CDR2 SASEGT. The CDR3 totals 16 residues. CDR3 protein: CASSPRRGITQETQYF.

The chain is built from TRBV20-1 and TRBJ1-3. Germline V CDR1 and CDR2: DFQATT, SNEGSKA (reference sequence). There are 14 residues in the CDR3. The chain's CDR3 is CSASRADSGNTIYF.

The gene calls are TRBV19 and TRBJ2-1; absent DNA, TCRdb's TRBD1 call cannot be checked. The CDR3 is 14 residues long. From germline, CDR1 is LNHDA and CDR2 SQIVND (reference sequence). The chain's CDR3 is CASSIREVLGEQFF.

This sequence joins TRBV30 and TRBJ2-2; the TCRdb D gene call, TRBD2, has no DNA to confirm it. The CDR3 is 17 residues long. The V gene's germline CDR1 is GTSNPN and CDR2 SVGIG (reference sequence). CDR3 protein: CAWRDLDGRSYTGELFF. Full variable domain (rest looked up from reference TRBV30 and TRBJ2-2): SQTIHQWPATLVQPVGSPLSLECTVEGTSNPNLYWYRQAAGRGLQLLFYSVGIGQISSEVPQNLSASRPQDRQFILSSKKLLLSDSGFYLCAWRDLDGRSYTGELFFGEGSRLTVL.

The CDR3 protein is CASSFRDRGNSYNEQFF. The chain carries TRBV7-9 and TRBJ2-1; the D call from TCRdb, TRBD1, cannot be confirmed without DNA. This CDR3 region has 17 residues. Germline-derived CDR1 and CDR2 are SEHNR and FQNEAQ (reference sequence).

The CDR3 sequence: CASSPPYGGGPETQYF. The chain links TRBV3-1 to TRBJ2-5; TCRdb's D call, TRBD2, is unchecked because there is no DNA. This CDR3 spans 16 amino acids. The germline gives CDR1 LGHDT, CDR2 YNNKEL (reference sequence).

CDR3 amino acids: CSAILAGELFF. The chain employs TRBV20-1 and TRBJ2-2. The CDR3 spans 11 residues. The germline gives CDR1 DFQATT, CDR2 SNEGSKA (reference sequence).

The chain recombines TRBV29-1 with TRBJ2-2; the D gene TCRdb calls, TRBD1, cannot be checked with no DNA. Per germline, CDR1 SQVTM and CDR2 ANQGSEA. CDR3 length: 14 residues. The CDR3 protein is CSVGTLVNTGELFF.

This chain links TRBV29-1 with TRBJ2-1; TCRdb gives TRBD1 as the D gene, but with no DNA this cannot be confirmed. Germline assignment: CDR1 SQVTM and CDR2 ANQGSEA. The CDR3 loop spans 11 amino acids. CDR3 in amino acids: CSVPGKNEQFF.

This CDR3 is CASSSGLAVQETQYF. The chain employs TRBV5-6 and TRBJ2-5; TCRdb's D call of TRBD2 is untestable without DNA. The length of the CDR3 is 15 residues. CDR1 SGHDT and CDR2 YYEEEE come from the germline V gene.

This rearrangement joins TRBV10-3 to TRBJ1-6; TCRdb returns TRBD1, unconfirmable since there is no DNA. The CDR3 is made up of 18 amino acids. Germline V gene sequence: CDR1 ENHRY, CDR2 SYGVKD. The CDR3 region is CAISEAHSGTGLSSPLHF.

This chain links TRBV24-1 with TRBJ2-2; TCRdb reports TRBD2, a call that lacks DNA to check it against. The CDR3 is 16 residues long. Germline V lookup: CDR1 KGHDR, CDR2 SFDVKD. The CDR3 loop reads CATSDLGLANTGELFF.

The rearrangement joins TRBV27 to TRBJ2-1. In germline, CDR1 is MNHEY, CDR2 SMNVEV (reference sequence). The CDR3 contains 15 residues. CDR3 protein: CASSFDGSTYNEQFF.

This chain connects TRBV4-1 to TRBJ2-7; TCRdb designates TRBD2, a call that cannot be tested without DNA. Germline V gene data show CDR1 as MGHRA and CDR2 as YSYEKL. CDR3 length: 15 residues. The CDR3 sequence is CASSQVGPGPYEQYF.